This T cell receptor (beta chain) was observed in a study of blood T cell repertoires in COVID-19. Study background: Italy, Spain and the United States were the sources of the convalescent and acute COVID-19 samples. PBMCs, B-cell-depleted T cells, or T cells were the source of the cDNA or gDNA that made up the material.

As handled by the study authors: From reference gene primer amplification, estimates of nucleated cell counts were derived. Clones were read by immunoSEQ multiplex PCR, and TCRdb kept only the in-frame ones, dropping some. V, J and clone size are those of that table, while D and trimming were read from the DNA. The data contain some 200,000 clones, around 83% of them singletons. This clone was counted between two and nine times. Sequencing used peripheral blood. The TCR sequence derives from a middle-aged woman with acute or convalescent COVID-19.

CDR3 nucleotides: TGTGCCAGCAGTCCCCCCCGAGGACAGCCCCAGCATTTT. It translates to CASSPPRGQPQHF. The chain is built from TRBV6-5 and TRBJ1-5; D unresolved. The length of the CDR3 is 13 residues. Germline CDR1 MNHEY, CDR2 SVGAGI. V shed 5 bases and J shed 7 bases, with 12 bases lying between them.